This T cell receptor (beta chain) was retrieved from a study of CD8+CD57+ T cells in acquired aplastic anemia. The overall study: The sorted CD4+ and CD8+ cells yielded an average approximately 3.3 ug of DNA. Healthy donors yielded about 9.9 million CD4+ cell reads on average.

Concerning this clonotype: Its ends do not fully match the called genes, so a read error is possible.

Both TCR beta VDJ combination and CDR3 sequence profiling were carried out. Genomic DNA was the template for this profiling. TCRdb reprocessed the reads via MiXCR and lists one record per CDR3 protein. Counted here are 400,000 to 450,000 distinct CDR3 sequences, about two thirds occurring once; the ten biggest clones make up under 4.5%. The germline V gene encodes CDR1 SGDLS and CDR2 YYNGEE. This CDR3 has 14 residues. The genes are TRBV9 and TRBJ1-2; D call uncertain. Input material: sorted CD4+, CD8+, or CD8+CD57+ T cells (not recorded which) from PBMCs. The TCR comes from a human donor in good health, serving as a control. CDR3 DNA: TGTGCCAGCAGCCTAAGTGTGGGAAGCACTGGCGACTCCTTC. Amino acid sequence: CASSLSVGSTGDSF.